This T cell receptor beta chain stems from a study of T cell responses to AZD1222 COVID-19 vaccine. Study observations and caveats: White British ancestry dominated among donors, who included more females, and clonal diversity was possibly underestimated. None of the repertoires were sampled until the peak T cell response had passed. Once two AZD1222 doses were given, Spike-specific TCR breadth and depth went up.

With 2 bases removed from V and 3 bases from J, the gap between germline ends came to 11 bases. The CDR3 totals 15 residues. The germline V gene encodes CDR1 ENHRY and CDR2 SYGVKD. With respect to this clone: What it binds is unknown.

Here immunoSEQ multiplex PCR was the method, and the copy in TCRdb shows in-frame clones only, minus some. The data contain over 150,000 clones, around 94% of them seen just once; the ten biggest clones take up approximately 1.5%. The clonotype comes from an adult who received the AZD1222 COVID-19 vaccine. The chain employs TRBV10-3 and TRBJ2-1, with D possibly being TRBD1 (5 bases). The source material was peripheral blood, sampled 28 days after the second AZD1222 dose. CDR3 sequence reads: CAISERGSNYNEQFF. For the CDR3, the DNA is TGTGCCATCAGTGAGAGGGGTAGCAACTACAATGAGCAGTTCTTC.